This T cell receptor beta chain was documented in a study of long-term antiretroviral therapy in people with HIV. Study-wide results and limits: The repertoire was dominated at all time points by clones expanded before ART. ART-treated samples gained diversity yet remained below transplant donor controls. For ART adherence, viral resistance and therapy changes, no data were available.

Sequencing used immunoSEQ v3.0 at survey level. TCRdb's copy holds only in-frame clones and misses some; the assay was immunoSEQ multiplex PCR. This table has about 26,000 clones, under 90% appearing once. About this clone: Its specificity is unknown.

Participants who had HIV were, without exception, treated in the United States. The sequencing used unsorted PBMCs, collected 4.7 to 5 years after starting antiretroviral therapy. This TCR was sampled from a man between 40 and 49 years old with HIV.

CDR3 bases: TGTGCCAGCAGCTGGAGGGGAGATACGCAGTATTTT. It is translated as CASSWRGDTQYF. This chain connects TRBV7-8 to TRBJ2-3; possible D gene TRBD2, 6 bases. Trimming stripped 4 bases from V and 5 bases from J, with 7 bases between. CDR3 length: 12 residues. In germline, CDR1 is SGHVS, CDR2 FQNEAQ.